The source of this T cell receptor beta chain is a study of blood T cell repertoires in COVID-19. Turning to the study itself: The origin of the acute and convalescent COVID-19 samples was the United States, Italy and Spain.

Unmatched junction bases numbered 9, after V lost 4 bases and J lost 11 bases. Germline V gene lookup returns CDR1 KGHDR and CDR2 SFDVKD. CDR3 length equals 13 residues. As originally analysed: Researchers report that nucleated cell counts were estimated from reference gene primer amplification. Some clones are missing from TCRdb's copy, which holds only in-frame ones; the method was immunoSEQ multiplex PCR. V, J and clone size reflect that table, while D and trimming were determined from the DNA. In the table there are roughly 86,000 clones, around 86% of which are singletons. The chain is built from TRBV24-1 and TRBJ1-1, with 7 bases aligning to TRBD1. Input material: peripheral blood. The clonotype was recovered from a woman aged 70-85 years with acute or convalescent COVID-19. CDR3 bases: TGTGCCACCAGTGAACAACAGGGGACGCAGGCTTTCTTT. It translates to CATSEQQGTQAFF.